This T cell receptor beta chain is drawn from a study of blood T cell repertoires in COVID-19. Study overall: The samples span acute and convalescent COVID-19 from the United States, Italy and Spain. T cells, B-cell-depleted T cells, or PBMCs supplied cDNA or gDNA.

Original processing methods: Amplification from reference gene primers served as the basis for estimated nucleated cell counts. TCRdb keeps only in-frame clones here, not all; method: immunoSEQ multiplex PCR. V and J calls and clone size are copied from that table; D and trimming were computed from the DNA. The profile shows approximately 190,000 clones, 80% of them singletons. The V gene's germline CDR1 is MGHDK and CDR2 SYGVNS. There are 14 residues in the CDR3. V was cut by 5 bases and J by 5 bases, with 10 bases left in between. This receptor was identified in a man aged 55 to 70 with acute or convalescent COVID-19. The chain links TRBV25-1 to TRBJ1-6, with a possible D match to TRBD1 (6 bases). The source material was peripheral blood. CDR3 bases: TGTGCCAGCAGTCGGACAGAGAATAATTCACCCCTCCACTTT. Translating gives CASSRTENNSPLHF.